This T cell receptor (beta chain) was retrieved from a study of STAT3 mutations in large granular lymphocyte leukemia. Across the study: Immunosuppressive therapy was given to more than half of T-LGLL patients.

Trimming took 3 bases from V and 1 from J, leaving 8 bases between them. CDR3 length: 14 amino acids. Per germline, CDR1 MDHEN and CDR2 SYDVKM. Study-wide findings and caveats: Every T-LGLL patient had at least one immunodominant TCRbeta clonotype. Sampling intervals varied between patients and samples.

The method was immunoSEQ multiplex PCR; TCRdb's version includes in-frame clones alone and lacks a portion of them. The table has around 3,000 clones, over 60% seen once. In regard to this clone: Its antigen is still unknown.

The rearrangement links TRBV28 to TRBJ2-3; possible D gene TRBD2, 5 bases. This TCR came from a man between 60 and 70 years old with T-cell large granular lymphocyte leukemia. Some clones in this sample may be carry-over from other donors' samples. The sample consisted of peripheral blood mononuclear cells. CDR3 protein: CASSFLSGTDTQYF. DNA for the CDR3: TGTGCCAGCAGTTTTCTTAGCGGCACAGATACGCAGTATTTT.